This T cell receptor beta chain was captured in a study of metastatic and nonmetastatic thyroid tumors. In this sample, this clone turned up many times. The germline V and J ends were trimmed by 6 bases and 4 bases, with 10 bases remaining between them. This CDR3 spans 13 amino acids. CDR1 and CDR2 (germline): KGHSH, LQKENI. Thyroid surgery took place with no prior treatment in any patient. TCRdb called clones again from the PCR reads with MiXCR. The data show 43,000 or so clones, roughly 3.9% seen once. Material: blood. The V and J genes are TRBV18 and TRBJ1-5, with D possibly being TRBD1 (6 bases). The sequence came from a female donor with papillary thyroid cancer or a benign thyroid nodule (not recorded which). Some clones in this sample may be carry-over from other donors' samples. The CDR3 loop reads CASSPDRNQPQHF. Here the CDR3 DNA reads TGTGCCAGCTCTCCCGACAGGAATCAGCCCCAGCATTTT.